This is a list of T cell receptor beta chains from one sample in a study of T cells in Graves' hyperthyroidism and ophthalmopathy. TCRdb re-derived calls from the multiplex PCR reads in MiXCR, one entry per CDR3 protein. This table has a few hundred thousand distinct CDR3 sequences, around 13% appearing once. The sample was blood. The receptors shown here come from a woman under 30 with Graves' hyperthyroidism. The CDR3 runs from the conserved cysteine through the conserved F or W. Each record gives: clone size, J gene, D gene, V gene, CDR3 protein, CDR3 DNA. D genes are given only for firm matches. Not all rows give a size; the values are once, few, many and, for expanded clones, a class.

NA TRBJ2-1 TRBD2 TRBV29-1 CSVVPKTSASYNEQFF TGCAGCGTTGTACCCAAGACTAGCGCGTCTTACAATGAGCAGTTCTTC
many TRBJ2-4 TRBD2 TRBV20-1 CSAGSSGDIQYF TGCAGTGCTGGCTCTAGCGGGGACATTCAGTACTTC
few TRBJ2-2 NA TRBV6-5 CASSYGGLGTGELFF TGTGCCAGCAGTTACGGGGGGTTGGGCACCGGGGAGCTGTTTTTT
many TRBJ2-1 TRBD1 TRBV20-1 CSARSGQGRNEQFF TGCAGTGCTAGATCGGGACAGGGACGCAATGAGCAGTTCTTC
NA TRBJ2-7 NA TRBV5-4 CASSESGSVHEQYF TGTGCCAGCAGTGAATCAGGGTCGGTTCACGAGCAGTACTTC
few TRBJ2-6 NA TRBV19 CASSRAAQGSGSGANVLTF TGTGCCAGTAGTAGGGCAGCCCAAGGGTCCGGCTCTGGGGCCAACGTCCTGACTTTC
many TRBJ1-6 TRBD1 TRBV6-1 CASSIRDRNSPLHF TGTGCCAGCAGTATTCGGGACAGAAATTCACCCCTCCACTTT
NA TRBJ2-2 TRBD2 TRBV6-1 CASRGGWVDGELFF TGTGCCAGCAGGGGGGGGTGGGTCGACGGGGAGCTGTTTTTT
many TRBJ1-2 TRBD1 TRBV28 CASRLKGGARNYGYTF TGTGCCAGCAGACTAAAAGGGGGCGCTCGTAACTATGGCTACACCTTC
many TRBJ1-1 TRBD1 TRBV28 CASSLTGAANTEAFF TGTGCCAGCAGTTTGACAGGGGCAGCGAACACTGAAGCTTTCTTT
few TRBJ2-2 TRBD1 TRBV19 CASSSGQVNTGELFF TGTGCCAGTAGTTCGGGACAGGTGAACACCGGGGAGCTGTTTTTT
few TRBJ2-3 NA TRBV5-8 CASIRSGGRLDTQYF TGTGCCAGCATACGGTCAGGAGGCCGCTTAGATACGCAGTATTTT
many TRBJ2-4 TRBD2 TRBV7-2 CASSLVAGGVKNIQYF TGTGCCAGCAGCTTAGTGGCGGGAGGCGTCAAAAACATTCAGTACTTC
few TRBJ1-3 NA TRBV29-1 CSVEVLNSGNTIYF TGCAGCGTTGAAGTTCTGAACTCTGGAAACACCATATATTTT
many TRBJ1-5 NA TRBV7-2 CASSLDSDQPQHF TGTGCCAGCAGCTTAGATTCGGATCAGCCCCAGCATTTT
many TRBJ1-1 NA TRBV20-1 CSARVGDTEAFF TGCAGTGCTAGAGTCGGGGACACTGAAGCTTTCTTT
many TRBJ1-5 NA TRBV6-1 CASSGQQNQPQHF TGTGCCAGCAGCGGACAGCAAAATCAGCCCCAGCATTTT
NA TRBJ1-5 NA TRBV7-2 CASSLESLRNQPQHF TGTGCCAGCAGCTTAGAAAGTTTGCGTAATCAGCCCCAGCATTTT
many TRBJ2-3 NA TRBV6-1 CASPAGLDTQYF TGTGCCAGCCCGGCGGGCTTGGATACGCAGTATTTT
many TRBJ2-5 NA TRBV15 CATSRDWRAQETQYF TGTGCCACCAGCAGAGATTGGAGGGCACAAGAGACCCAGTACTTC
NA TRBJ2-1 TRBD2 TRBV7-2 CASSLVRGGNNEQFF TGTGCCAGCAGCTTAGTCCGGGGGGGGAACAATGAGCAGTTCTTC
many TRBJ1-1 TRBD1 TRBV6-1 CASSHGTGRGNTEAFF TGTGCCAGCAGTCACGGGACAGGGCGCGGGAACACTGAAGCTTTCTTT
NA TRBJ1-5 NA TRBV6-2/TRBV6-3 CASAPRGFLSEPQHF TGTGCCAGCGCCCCAAGGGGTTTTCTTTCGGAGCCCCAGCATTTT
NA TRBJ1-2 NA TRBV11-2 CASSLGQSGYTF TGTGCCAGCAGCTTAGGGCAGTCCGGCTACACCTTC
NA TRBJ1-1 NA TRBV7-2 CASSLASGSYTEAFF TGTGCCAGCAGCTTGGCCTCAGGATCCTACACTGAAGCTTTCTTT
many TRBJ2-7 NA TRBV28 CASRAGQLYEQYF TGTGCCAGTAGAGCCGGACAGCTCTACGAGCAGTACTTC
many TRBJ2-3 NA TRBV24-1 CATSSGDTYTDTQYF TGTGCCACCAGTTCGGGGGACACCTACACAGATACGCAGTATTTT
many TRBJ1-1 NA TRBV5-4 CASSFLAKMNTEAFF TGTGCCAGCAGCTTCCTTGCAAAGATGAACACTGAAGCTTTCTTT
few TRBJ1-4 NA TRBV9 CASSAEGLPTATNEKLFF TGTGCCAGCAGCGCTGAAGGACTCCCCACGGCAACTAATGAAAAACTGTTTTTT
many TRBJ2-3 TRBD2 TRBV28 CASSLFSGGRSDTQYF TGTGCCAGCAGTTTGTTCAGTGGCGGGAGGTCCGATACGCAGTATTTT
many TRBJ1-2 NA TRBV27 CASSGPPLWGYTF TGTGCCAGCAGTGGCCCTCCACTATGGGGCTACACCTTC
many TRBJ2-5 NA TRBV28 CASSRGARETQYF TGTGCCAGCAGTCGGGGAGCCAGGGAGACCCAGTACTTC
many TRBJ2-1 TRBD2 TRBV14 CASSQGLAANNEQFF TGTGCCAGCAGCCAAGGGCTAGCGGCAAACAATGAGCAGTTCTTC
many TRBJ1-1 NA TRBV20-1 CSARPAGPNTEAFF TGCAGTGCTAGGCCGGCCGGACCGAACACTGAAGCTTTCTTT
NA TRBJ1-6 NA TRBV9 CASSPWQGGVHSPLHF TGTGCCAGCAGCCCCTGGCAGGGAGGGGTTCATTCACCCCTCCACTTT
few TRBJ1-1 NA TRBV5-6 CASSDERVMNTEAFF TGTGCCAGCAGCGATGAGAGGGTCATGAACACTGAAGCTTTCTTT
once TRBJ2-7 TRBD1 TRBV5-1 CASSPNPGQVSFEQYF TGCGCCAGCAGCCCGAACCCGGGACAGGTTTCTTTTGAGCAGTACTTC
many TRBJ1-5 NA TRBV12-3/TRBV12-4 CASSLLGPRQPQHF TGTGCCAGCAGTTTACTGGGCCCGCGGCAGCCCCAGCATTTT
many TRBJ1-5 NA TRBV18 CASSPGGGNQPQHF TGTGCCAGCTCACCAGGGGGAGGCAATCAGCCCCAGCATTTT
many TRBJ1-3 NA TRBV7-9 CASSLGNTIYF TGTGCCAGCAGTTTGGGAAACACCATATATTTT
NA TRBJ2-7 NA TRBV4-3 CASSQDRGRLEQYF TGCGCCAGCAGCCAAGATCGTGGCAGACTCGAGCAGTACTTC
many TRBJ2-3 NA TRBV3-1 CASSQDLGTTDTQYF TGTGCCAGCAGCCAAGATCTGGGAACGACAGATACGCAGTATTTT
many TRBJ1-5 NA TRBV28 CASSLLTGSNQPQHF TGTGCCAGCAGTTTATTGACCGGAAGCAATCAGCCCCAGCATTTT
many TRBJ1-4 NA TRBV30 CAWSVRGANEKLFF TGTGCCTGGAGTGTAAGGGGTGCTAATGAAAAACTGTTTTTT